This T cell receptor (beta chain) was captured in a study of T-cell reconstitution after alpha-beta-depleted transplantation in children. This clonotype was observed at least ten times. With V trimmed by 0 bases and J by 3 bases, 0 bases remained unmatched. Germline V gene sequence: CDR1 SGDLS, CDR2 YYNGEE. The CDR3 totals 14 residues. The library targeted TCRbeta and was prepared with unique molecular identifiers. TCRdb reprocessed the PCR reads with MiXCR, giving one entry per CDR3 protein. The table has around 370,000 distinct CDR3 sequences, around 15% seen once. Sample: PBMCs, mostly from graft donor cells, taken 360 days after TCRalphabeta/CD19-depleted stem cell transplant. The sequence was collected from a male patient aged 2-15 years who had a stem cell transplant for acute lymphoblastic leukemia, so the T cells may come from the graft donor. The chain carries TRBV9 and TRBJ1-1; 9 positions match TRBD1. The CDR3: CASSVGTGDTEAFF. Here the CDR3 DNA reads TGTGCCAGCAGCGTAGGGACAGGGGACACTGAAGCTTTCTTT.